The present TCR beta chain was sequenced within a study of cytomegalovirus exposure and HLA in healthy donors. Germline CDR1 reads MNHNS; CDR2 reads SASEGT. This CDR3 region has 16 residues. The V and J ends lost 3 bases and 3 bases, in that order; junction bases with no gene match: 8. The PCR ran on 60 Vbeta and 13 Jbeta primers. Using immunoSEQ multiplex PCR, the repertoire was profiled, and TCRdb retains in-frame clones only, with some absent. The table shows 140,000 or so clones, with over 55% occurring only once. The sequence was obtained from a middle-aged man in good health and CMV-seronegative. What was sequenced was PBMCs. The J gene is TRBJ1-5, the V gene TRBV6-1; TRBD1 agrees at 7 bases. Written as DNA, the CDR3 is TGTGCCAGCAGTGATGGAGGTAGGGGGCACAATCAGCCCCAGCATTTT. This translates into CASSDGGRGHNQPQHF.